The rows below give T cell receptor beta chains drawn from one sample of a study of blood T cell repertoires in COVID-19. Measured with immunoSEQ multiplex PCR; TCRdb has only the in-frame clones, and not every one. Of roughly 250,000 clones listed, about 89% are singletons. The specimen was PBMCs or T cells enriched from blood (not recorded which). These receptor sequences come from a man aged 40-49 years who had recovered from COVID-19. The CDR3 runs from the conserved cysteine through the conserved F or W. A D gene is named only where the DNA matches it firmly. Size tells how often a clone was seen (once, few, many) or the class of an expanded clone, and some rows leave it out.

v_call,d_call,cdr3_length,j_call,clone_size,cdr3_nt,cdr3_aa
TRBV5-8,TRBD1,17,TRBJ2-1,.,TGTGCCAGCAGCCCCGGTACTGTGACAGGGGTTTACGGTGAGCAGTTCTTC,CASSPGTVTGVYGEQFF
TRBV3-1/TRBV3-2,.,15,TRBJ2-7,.,TGTGCCAGCAGCCAAGGCCCCGCAGGGGCCTACGAGCAGTACTTC,CASSQGPAGAYEQYF
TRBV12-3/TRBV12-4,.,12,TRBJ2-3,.,TGTGCCAGCAGTTTACGAGTATATACGCAGTATTTT,CASSLRVYTQYF
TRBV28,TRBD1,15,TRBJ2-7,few,TGTGCCAGCAGTCAGACAGGGGGCGGCTCCTACGAGCAGTACTTC,CASSQTGGGSYEQYF
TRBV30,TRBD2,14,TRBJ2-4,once,TGTGCCTGGAGCCCAATGGCTAGCGGGGAGGTTCAGTACTTC,CAWSPMASGEVQYF
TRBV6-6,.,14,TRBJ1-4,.,TGTGCCAGCACCTCAGGATCCTTTAATGAAAAACTGTTTTTT,CASTSGSFNEKLFF
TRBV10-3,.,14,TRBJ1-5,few,TGTGCCATCAGTTTATCAGGGGAAAATCAGCCCCAGCATTTT,CAISLSGENQPQHF
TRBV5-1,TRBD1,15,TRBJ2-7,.,TGCGCCAGCAGCCTCGCGACAGGGAAGTCCTACGAGCAGTACTTC,CASSLATGKSYEQYF
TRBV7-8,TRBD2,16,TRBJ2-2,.,TGTGCCAGCAGCCCAGGGACTAGCGGAACCCCCGGGGAGCTGTTTTTT,CASSPGTSGTPGELFF
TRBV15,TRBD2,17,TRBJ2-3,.,TGTGCCACCAGCAGAGAACGGCTAGCGGGAGTCGCAGATACGCAGTATTTT,CATSRERLAGVADTQYF
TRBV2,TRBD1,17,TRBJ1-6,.,TGTGCCAGCAGTACCCCTAGGACAGGTGATATCAATTCACCCCTCCACTTT,CASSTPRTGDINSPLHF
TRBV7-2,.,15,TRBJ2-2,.,TGTGCCAGCAGCTTAGGCGGGCATGACGCCGGGGAGCTGTTTTTT,CASSLGGHDAGELFF
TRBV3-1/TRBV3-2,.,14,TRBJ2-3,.,TGTGCCAGCAGCCAATTTGACGGGGCAGATACGCAGTATTTT,CASSQFDGADTQYF
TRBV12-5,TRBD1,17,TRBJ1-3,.,TGTGCTAGTGGTTTGGCTTTCAGGACAGGGGCTGGAAACACCATATATTTT,CASGLAFRTGAGNTIYF
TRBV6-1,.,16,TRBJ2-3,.,TGTGCCAGCAGTGGTCCGTTAGAGGCCGGCACAGATACGCAGTATTTT,CASSGPLEAGTDTQYF
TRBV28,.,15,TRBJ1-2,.,TGTGCCAGCAGGTCCTTGGTGCCTACTAACTATGGCTACACCTTC,CASRSLVPTNYGYTF
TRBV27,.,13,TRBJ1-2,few,TGTGCCAGCAGTCCAACAGAGAACTATGGCTACACCTTC,CASSPTENYGYTF
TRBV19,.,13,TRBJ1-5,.,TGTGCCAGTAGTATAGCCAGGGATGGGCCCCAGCATTTT,CASSIARDGPQHF
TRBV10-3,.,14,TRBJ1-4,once,TGTGCCACCACAGGGTCGTCAACTAATGAAAAACTGTTTTTT,CATTGSSTNEKLFF
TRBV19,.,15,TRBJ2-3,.,TGTGCCAGTAGTCTACCCGGTGGAGGCACAGATACGCAGTATTTT,CASSLPGGGTDTQYF
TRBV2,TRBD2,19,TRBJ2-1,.,TGTGCCAGCAGTGAACGGGGACTAGCGGGACTGGGGTCCTACAATGAGCAGTTCTTC,CASSERGLAGLGSYNEQFF
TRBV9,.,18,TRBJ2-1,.,TGTGCCAGCAGCGTAGCTTTGGCGGGCCGGAATATCTACAATGAGCAGTTCTTC,CASSVALAGRNIYNEQFF
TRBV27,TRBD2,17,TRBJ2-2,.,TGTGCCAGCAGTTCAAATCTAGCGGGGGAGAACACCGGGGAGCTGTTTTTT,CASSSNLAGENTGELFF
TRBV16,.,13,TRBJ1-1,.,TGTGCCAGCAGCCAATCCTTCCGCACTGAAGCTTTCTTT,CASSQSFRTEAFF
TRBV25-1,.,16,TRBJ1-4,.,TGTGCCAGCTCCTCCCAGGCTATTTCAACTAATGAAAAACTGTTTTTT,CASSSQAISTNEKLFF
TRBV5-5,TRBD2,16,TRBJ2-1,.,TGTGCCAGCAGCTTAATAGCGGGAGACTCCTACAATGAGCAGTTCTTC,CASSLIAGDSYNEQFF
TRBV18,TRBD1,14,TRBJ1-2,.,TGTGCCAGCTCACCCTGGACAGGGAGTCATGGCTACACCTTC,CASSPWTGSHGYTF
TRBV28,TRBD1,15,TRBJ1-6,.,TGTGCCAGCAGTGGACAGGGAACCTATAATTCACCCCTCCACTTT,CASSGQGTYNSPLHF
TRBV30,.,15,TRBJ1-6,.,TGTGCCTGCAACTGGCGACAGACAAATAATTCACCCCTCCACTTT,CACNWRQTNNSPLHF
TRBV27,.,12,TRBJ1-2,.,TGTGCCAGCAGTCTCCAGGGTGATGGCTACACCTTC,CASSLQGDGYTF
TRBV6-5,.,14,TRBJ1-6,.,TGTGCCAGCACAGCAGACAGAATTAATTCACCCCTCCACTTT,CASTADRINSPLHF
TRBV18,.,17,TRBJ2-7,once,TGTGCCAGCTCACCATCTGTAGGCGGGCAGGGGCTCTACGAGCAGTACTTC,CASSPSVGGQGLYEQYF
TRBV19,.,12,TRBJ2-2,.,TGTGCCAGTAGTAGGGAGACCGGGGAGCTGTTTTTT,CASSRETGELFF
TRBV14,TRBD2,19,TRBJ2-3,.,TGTGCCAGCAGCCAAGTACTAGCGGGAGGGCCAATTCGGGGAGATACGCAGTATTTT,CASSQVLAGGPIRGDTQYF
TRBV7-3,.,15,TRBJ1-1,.,TGTGCCAGCAGCTTAGAGGGTCGAGGGGGCACTGAAGCTTTCTTT,CASSLEGRGGTEAFF
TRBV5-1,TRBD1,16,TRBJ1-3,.,TGCGCCAGCAGCTTGGCCGGACAGGGAAGAGGAAACACCATATATTTT,CASSLAGQGRGNTIYF
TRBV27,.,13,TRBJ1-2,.,TGTGCCAGCAGCGAACAGGGCGACTATGGCTACACCTTC,CASSEQGDYGYTF
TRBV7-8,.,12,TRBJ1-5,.,TGTGCCAGCAGCCAAATTCCTGGGCCTAAGCATTTT,CASSQIPGPKHF
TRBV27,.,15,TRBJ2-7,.,TGTGCCAGCAGTTCCCTCCTACAGGGAACCTACGAGCAGTACTTC,CASSSLLQGTYEQYF
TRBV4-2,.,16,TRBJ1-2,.,TGTGCCAGCAGCCAAGTCTCCTCCTTAGATATCTATGGCTACACCTTC,CASSQVSSLDIYGYTF
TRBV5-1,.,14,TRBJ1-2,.,TGCGCCAGCAGCTTGTTGGGACAAGCGGATGGCTACACCTTC,CASSLLGQADGYTF
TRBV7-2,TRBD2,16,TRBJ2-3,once,TGTGCCAGCAGCTTCACTAGCGGAACTAGCACAGATACGCAGTATTTT,CASSFTSGTSTDTQYF
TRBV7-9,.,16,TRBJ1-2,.,TGTGCCAGCAGCTTAGATTTATCCGGTCGGTCTTATGGCTACACCTTC,CASSLDLSGRSYGYTF
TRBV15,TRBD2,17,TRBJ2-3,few,TGTGCCACCAGCCCCCCCCCGACTAGCGGGACCACAGATACGCAGTATTTT,CATSPPPTSGTTDTQYF
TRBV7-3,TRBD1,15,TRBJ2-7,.,TGTGCCAGCAGCCCCACAGGGGGCGCCCCTGGCGAGCAGTACTTC,CASSPTGGAPGEQYF
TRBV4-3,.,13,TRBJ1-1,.,TGCGCCAGCAGCCTGGCGGGGGCTACTGAAGCTTTCTTT,CASSLAGATEAFF
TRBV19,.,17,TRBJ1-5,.,TGTGCCAGTAGTATTTCCGGGTTTCGGTATAGCAATCAGCCCCAGCATTTT,CASSISGFRYSNQPQHF
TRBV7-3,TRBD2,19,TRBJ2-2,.,TGTGCCAGCAGCTTAATCGCTAGCGGGGGTACCGGGGTAGCCGGGGAGCTGTTTTTT,CASSLIASGGTGVAGELFF
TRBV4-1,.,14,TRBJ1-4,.,TGCGCCAGCAGCCGGGCAGGAACGGATGAAAAACTGTTTTTT,CASSRAGTDEKLFF